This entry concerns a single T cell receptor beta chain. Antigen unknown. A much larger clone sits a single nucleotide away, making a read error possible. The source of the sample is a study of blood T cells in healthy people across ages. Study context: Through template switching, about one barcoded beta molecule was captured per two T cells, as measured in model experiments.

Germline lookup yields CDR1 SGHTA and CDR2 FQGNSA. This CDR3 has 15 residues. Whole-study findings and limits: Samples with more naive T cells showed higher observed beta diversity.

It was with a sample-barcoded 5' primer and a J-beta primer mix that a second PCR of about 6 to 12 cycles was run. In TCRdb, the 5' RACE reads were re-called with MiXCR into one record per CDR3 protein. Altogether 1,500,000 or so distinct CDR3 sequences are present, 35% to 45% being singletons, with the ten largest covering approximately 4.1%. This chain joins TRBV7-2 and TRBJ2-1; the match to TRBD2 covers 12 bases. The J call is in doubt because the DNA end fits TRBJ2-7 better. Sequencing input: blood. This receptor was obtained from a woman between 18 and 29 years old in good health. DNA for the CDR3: TGTGCCAGCAGCTTGACTAGCGGGAGTTGCAATGAGCAGTACTTC. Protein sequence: CASSLTSGSCNEQYF.